This record covers a single TCR beta chain. The data originate from a study of identical twins. One entry per CDR3 protein, called by TCRdb with MiXCR from the 5' RACE reads. Among 470,000 or so distinct CDR3 sequences listed, 20% to 25% were seen once. Germline lookup yields CDR1 SQVTM and CDR2 ANQGSEA. The junction had 7 bases not matched to a gene; V was cut back by 5 bases and J by 6 bases. CDR3 length: 14 residues. These data were likewise used in another study, on T cells expressing NK-cell markers. From that paper: In the group of eight sequenced donors, seven were HCMV-seropositive and one was seronegative. An anti-gamma-delta TCR antibody was added in several experiments. It restricted sorting to alpha-beta TCR-expressing T cells. Dominant NKG2C+ clonotypes in about six donors made up roughly 1.0-7.0% of CD8+ T cells. Evidence did not settle whether expanded NKG2C+ T cell clones targeted HCMV.

Specimen: CD4+ T cells sorted from blood. V is TRBV29-1 and J is TRBJ2-1; TRBD1 matches 10 bases. The TCR originated in a woman younger than 35 in good health. CDR3 amino acids: CSVTGTGVFNEQFF. CDR3 in DNA: TGCAGCGTTACCGGGACAGGGGTTTTCAATGAGCAGTTCTTC.